One and the same sample provided the 32 T cell receptor beta chains below, sequenced in a study of cytotoxic CD8 clonotypes in ibrutinib-treated CLL. Sequencing used immunoSEQ multiplex PCR; TCRdb keeps in-frame clones, though not all of them. This sample carries 200,000 or so clones, 70% of them seen once, and the ten largest clones take more than 4.5%. This specimen consisted of PBMCs, obtained after 12 months of ibrutinib treatment. The receptors derive from a human donor with chronic lymphocytic leukemia.

At least ten counts were recorded for this clone. CDR3 sequence: CASGTGNQPQHF. The CDR3 nucleotides are TGTGCCAGCGGGACAGGGAATCAGCCCCAGCATTTT. The chain joins TRBV6-5 to TRBJ1-5; 9 positions match TRBD1. Germline CDR1 MNHEY, CDR2 SVGAGI. V was clipped by 8 bases and J by 4 bases; unmatched bases: 0. The CDR3 sequence is 12 residues long.

This chain uses TRBV19 with TRBJ1-1, with D possibly being TRBD1 (6 bases). V lost 7 bases and J 1 base, leaving 13 bases between the germline ends. This CDR3 is 14 amino acids long. CDR1 and CDR2 (germline): LNHDA, SQIVND (reference sequence). CDR3 sequence reads: CASTLRDTNTEAFF. CDR3 DNA: TGTGCCAGTACCCTAAGGGACACGAACACTGAAGCTTTCTTT.

This chain connects TRBV7-8 to TRBJ2-7; D could derive from TRBD1 or TRBD2 (5 bases each). CDR3 length: 15 residues. V was shortened by 5 bases and J by 6 bases, with 20 bases between the two germline ends. From germline, CDR1 is SGHVS and CDR2 FQNEAQ. The CDR3 loop is CASSLSRPDGTEQYF. The CDR3 nucleotides read TGTGCCAGCAGCCTCTCTAGGCCAGACGGGACCGAGCAGTACTTC. Full variable domain (missing parts from reference TRBV7-8 and TRBJ2-7): GAGVSQSPRYKVAKRGQDVALRCDPISGHVSLFWYQQALGQGPEFLTYFQNEAQLDKSGLPSDRFFAERPEGSVSTLKIQRTQQEDSAVYLCASSLSRPDGTEQYFGPGTRLTVT.

The sample holds a few counts of this clone. The V and J genes are TRBV18 and TRBJ2-7; 11 nucleotides align to TRBD1. V lost 6 bases to trimming and J lost 4 bases; unmatched junction nucleotides: 5. From germline, CDR1 is KGHSH and CDR2 LQKENI. This CDR3 comprises 14 residues. In DNA form, the CDR3 reads TGTGCCAGCTCCCTTGGACAGGGGGCGTACGAGCAGTACTTC. Protein: CASSLGQGAYEQYF.

The rearrangement uses TRBV19 and TRBJ2-1, with 9 positions matching TRBD1. CDR1 and CDR2 (germline): LNHDA, SQIVND (reference sequence). The V segment lost 4 bases and the J segment 8 bases; nucleotides outside the gene matches: 9. The CDR3 consists of 15 residues. The CDR3 loop reads CASSSVGTGTHEQFF. CDR3 nucleotide sequence: TGTGCCAGTAGTAGCGTAGGGACAGGGACCCATGAGCAGTTCTTC.

The V call is TRBV2, the J call TRBJ2-7, with 10 bases matching TRBD2. The CDR3 runs to 13 residues. CDR1 and CDR2 from the germline V gene are SNHLY and FYNNEI. V was clipped by 4 bases and J by 7 bases; unmatched bases: 4. The chain's CDR3 is CASSASGGVEQYF. DNA of the CDR3: TGTGCCAGCAGTGCTAGCGGGGGTGTTGAGCAGTACTTC.

The chain uses TRBV7-9 and TRBJ1-3, with unresolved D. The germline gives CDR1 SEHNR, CDR2 FQNEAQ (reference sequence). CDR3 length: 16 residues. V gave up 2 bases and J gave up 0 bases, with 11 bases separating them. The CDR3 nucleotides read TGTGCCAGCAGCTTAAAAGGTCGTCTCTCTGGAAACACCATATATTTT. Translation gives CASSLKGRLSGNTIYF.

V is TRBV5-1 and J is TRBJ2-3, with TRBD2 as a possible D gene (5 bases). Germline loops: CDR1 SGHRS, CDR2 YFSETQ. The CDR3 sequence is 15 residues long. The ends were cut back, 5 bases at V and 6 bases at J, with 19 bases in the middle. CDR3 nucleotides: TGCGCCAGCAGTTCGGGGAGTCTTTGGTCGGATACGCAGTATTTT. Translation gives CASSSGSLWSDTQYF.

This clone turned up a few times. The chain has TRBV19 and TRBJ2-1; D perhaps matches TRBD1 (6 bases). Trimming stripped 4 bases from V and 10 bases from J, with 17 bases between. This CDR3 has 14 amino acids. The germline V gene has CDR1 LNHDA and CDR2 SQIVND (reference sequence). CDR3 loop: CASSNRERSAEQFF. The CDR3 nucleotides are TGTGCCAGTAGTAACAGGGAGCGTTCGGCGGAGCAGTTCTTC.

The chain is built from TRBV18 and TRBJ1-1, with a possible D match to TRBD1 (6 bases). The CDR3 extends over 17 amino acids. V shed 3 bases and J shed 6 bases, with 23 bases lying between them. The V gene's germline CDR1 is KGHSH and CDR2 LQKENI. CDR3 bases: TGTGCCAGCTCACCTGTTCCGGGACACCCGGGGAAGGCTGAAGCTTTCTTT. It codes for CASSPVPGHPGKAEAFF.

J is TRBJ1-6 and V is TRBV7-2, with TRBD1 as a possible D gene (5 bases). There are 16 residues in the CDR3. Trimming pared 5 bases from V and 3 bases from J, leaving 14 bases between. In germline, CDR1 is SGHTA, CDR2 FQGNSA. The CDR3 nucleotides are TGTGCCAGCAGCCCCCAGGGACCGGTCTATAATTCACCCCTCCACTTT. Its translation is CASSPQGPVYNSPLHF.

This clone was seen more than once but under ten times. A junction boundary mismatches the germline segment, possibly from a read error. V and J are TRBV11-2 and TRBJ2-1, with unresolved D. Germline-derived CDR1 and CDR2 are SGHAT and FQNNGV. This CDR3 spans 13 amino acids. DNA for the CDR3: TGTGCCAGCAGCTTAGGGGCCCACAACGAGCAGTTCTTC. Protein sequence: CASSLGAHNEQFF. Full variable domain (outside the CDR3, taken from reference TRBV11-2 and TRBJ2-1): EAGVAQSPRYKIIEKRQSVAFWCNPISGHATLYWYQQILGQGPKLLIQFQNNGVVDDSQLPKDRFSAERLKGVDSTLKIQPAKLEDSAVYLCASSLGAHNEQFFGPGTRLTVL.

The chain employs TRBV5-1 and TRBJ2-3; no firm D call. CDR1 is SGHRS, CDR2 YFSETQ, per germline. The CDR3 runs to 13 residues. The ends were cut back, 1 base at V and 2 bases at J, with 5 bases in the middle. In DNA, the CDR3 is TGCGCCAGCAGCTTGACTCCCACAGATACGCAGTATTTT. This codes for CASSLTPTDTQYF.

This clone was detected only a few times. The V gene is TRBV5-1, the J gene TRBJ1-6; D is uncertain. CDR3 length equals 15 residues. The V gene lost 1 base and the J gene lost 5 bases, with 10 bases spanning the gap. Germline CDR1 is SGHRS and CDR2 is YFSETQ. The chain's CDR3 is CASSLLGNDNSPLHF. DNA of the CDR3: TGCGCCAGCAGCTTGCTGGGTAACGATAATTCACCCCTCCACTTT.

The chain recombines TRBV4-1 with TRBJ2-7, with D maybe TRBD2 (6 bases). Trimming removed 1 base from V and 6 bases from J, with 13 bases in between. The CDR3 totals 14 residues. Germline CDR1 MGHRA, CDR2 YSYEKL. The CDR3 DNA sequence: TGCGCCAGCAGCCAAGCCTCCCGGGACTCCGAGCAGTACTTC. This encodes CASSQASRDSEQYF.

The chain joins TRBV7-3 to TRBJ2-1; TRBD2 aligns across 8 bases. The CDR3 totals 15 residues. Germline-derived CDR1 and CDR2 are SGHTA and FQGTGA. V trimming: 5 bases; J trimming: 4 bases; junction bases outside the gene matches: 7. CDR3 in amino acids: CASSREGLVYNEQFF. As DNA, the CDR3 is TGTGCCAGCAGCCGAGAGGGACTAGTATACAATGAGCAGTTCTTC.

In this sample, this clone turned up a few times. The chain combines TRBV10-3 with TRBJ1-5; possibly TRBD1 for D (5 bases). The germline V gene has CDR1 ENHRY and CDR2 SYGVKD. V dropped 6 bases and J dropped 3 bases, with 9 bases sitting between them. This CDR3 is 13 amino acids long. The CDR3 sequence is CAISAGPNQPQHF. Written as DNA, the CDR3 is TGTGCCATCAGCGCAGGGCCCAATCAGCCCCAGCATTTT.

This clone was picked up a small number of times. V is TRBV9 and J is TRBJ1-6; no definite D call. The V end lost 2 bases, the J end lost 10 bases, and 7 bases lay between the germline ends. The germline gives CDR1 SGDLS, CDR2 YYNGEE. This CDR3 is built from 12 residues. CDR3 DNA: TGTGCCAGCAGCGTGTTCGCGTCACCCCTCCACTTT. Amino acid sequence: CASSVFASPLHF.

This sequence joins TRBV5-6 and TRBJ1-5, with a tentative D call TRBD1 (5 bases). Germline-derived CDR1 and CDR2 are SGHDT and YYEEEE. The CDR3 is 15 amino acids. Trimming removed 2 bases from V and 6 bases from J, with 15 bases in between. Here the CDR3 reads CASSLGWGGGQPQHF. The CDR3 DNA is TGTGCCAGCAGCTTAGGTTGGGGGGGTGGTCAGCCCCAGCATTTT.

The genes are TRBV5-1 and TRBJ1-1; D perhaps matches TRBD1 (5 bases). Germline lookup yields CDR1 SGHRS and CDR2 YFSETQ. V was pared by 0 bases and J by 5 bases, with 11 bases between. CDR3 size: 14 residues. In DNA form, the CDR3 reads TGCGCCAGCAGCTTGGATGCAGGGCTGACTGAAGCTTTCTTT. Its translation: CASSLDAGLTEAFF.

The chain is built from TRBV7-2 and TRBJ2-7; TRBD2 might be the D (5 bases). This CDR3 contains 13 residues. V was cut by 2 bases and J by 7 bases, with 12 bases left in between. Per the germline V gene, CDR1 is SGHTA and CDR2 is FQGNSA. The CDR3 region has the DNA TGTGCCAGCAGCTTAAAAGTGGGCGGGGAGCAGTACTTC. Amino acid sequence: CASSLKVGGEQYF.

J is TRBJ2-5 and V is TRBV30; D unclear. The CDR3 contains 16 residues. Germline assignment: CDR1 GTSNPN and CDR2 SVGIG (reference sequence). V was clipped by 3 bases and J by 0 bases, with 17 bases between them. CDR3 region: CAWRPSDAGYQETQYF. The CDR3 DNA sequence: TGTGCCTGGAGACCCTCGGACGCAGGATACCAAGAGACCCAGTACTTC.

The genes are TRBV30 and TRBJ2-1, with 9 positions matching TRBD2. Trimming took 1 base from V and 9 from J; bases not matched to a gene: 1. The CDR3 has 12 amino acids. CDR1 is GTSNPN, CDR2 SVGIG, per germline (reference sequence). The CDR3 coding sequence is TGTGCCTGGAGTGGGACTAGCGCTGAGCAGTTCTTC. This codes for CAWSGTSAEQFF. Supplemented by reference TRBV30 and TRBJ2-1, the full variable domain reads SQTIHQWPATLVQPVGSPLSLECTVEGTSNPNLYWYRQAAGRGLQLLFYSVGIGQISSEVPQNLSASRPQDRQFILSSKKLLLSDSGFYLCAWSGTSAEQFFGPGTRLTVL.

This clone was detected only once. The CDR3 protein is CASSQGASYGYTF. The CDR3 region has the DNA TGTGCCAGCAGTCAGGGGGCTAGCTATGGCTACACCTTC. This rearrangement joins TRBV6-6 to TRBJ1-2, with TRBD1 identical over 8 bases. The V gene's germline CDR1 is MNHNY and CDR2 SVGAGI (reference sequence). The CDR3 spans 13 residues. The V and J ends lost 5 bases and 4 bases, in that order; junction bases with no gene match: 3.

V is TRBV14 and J is TRBJ2-1; D is ambiguous. This CDR3 has 13 amino acids. CDR1 SGHDN and CDR2 FVKESK come from the germline V gene. The V end lost 1 base, the J end lost 6 bases, and 7 bases lay between the germline ends. The CDR3 region is CASSQVRANEQFF. The CDR3 DNA is TGTGCCAGCAGCCAAGTCCGCGCCAATGAGCAGTTCTTC.

This rearrangement joins TRBV18 to TRBJ1-1; 10 bases fit TRBD1. The CDR3 sequence is 15 residues long. Germline lookup yields CDR1 KGHSH and CDR2 LQKENI. Losses at the gene ends were 4 bases for V and 4 bases for J; bases not matched to a gene: 6. The CDR3 region has the DNA TGTGCCAGCTCACACCCGGGACAGGGGCGCACTGAAGCTTTCTTT. Translated, it gives CASSHPGQGRTEAFF.

The chain employs TRBV5-4 and TRBJ2-7; D could derive from TRBD1 or TRBD2 (5 bases each). Trimming took off 5 bases at V and 2 bases at J, with 14 bases between the two ends. The germline CDR1 and CDR2 sequences are SGHNT and YYREEE (reference sequence). The CDR3 contains 14 residues. In DNA form, the CDR3 reads TGTGCCAGCAGACCGGGGACGGAGACCTACGAGCAGTACTTC. As protein: CASRPGTETYEQYF.

The chain joins TRBV11-1 to TRBJ1-1, with D maybe TRBD1 (6 bases). Trimming took off 1 base at V and 11 bases at J, with 20 bases between the two ends. CDR1 is SGHAT and CDR2 is FQDESV in the germline V gene (reference sequence). The CDR3 is made up of 15 amino acids. This CDR3 reads CASSLVGLQGPPAFF. CDR3 sequence (DNA): TGTGCCAGCAGCTTAGTGGGCCTCCAGGGGCCTCCGGCTTTCTTT.

The CDR3 loop reads CASSLVPSGAYNEQFF. The CDR3, as DNA: TGTGCCAGCAGCTTAGTCCCTAGCGGGGCCTACAATGAGCAGTTCTTC. This chain links TRBV7-2 with TRBJ2-1; 9 nucleotides line up with TRBD2. Germline CDR1 and CDR2: SGHTA and FQGNSA. The trim removed 1 base at V and 2 bases at J, leaving 3 bases unmatched. This CDR3 contains 16 residues.

The count of this clone is one. This chain connects TRBV5-8 to TRBJ1-1; perhaps TRBD1 as D (6 bases). CDR3 length: 15 residues. Germline V gives CDR1 SGHTS, CDR2 YDEGEE. Trimming took off 4 bases at V and 1 base at J, with 14 bases between the two ends. The CDR3 DNA follows: TGTGCCAGCAGCCCAGGACAGCCTAGGAACACTGAAGCTTTCTTT. Translated, it gives CASSPGQPRNTEAFF.

The rearrangement uses TRBV19 and TRBJ2-7; TRBD2 agrees at 11 bases. This CDR3 spans 15 amino acids. With 5 bases clipped from V and 2 bases from J, the junction kept 5 bases outside the gene matches. Germline CDR1 and CDR2: LNHDA and SQIVND (reference sequence). The CDR3 loop reads CASSEGLAVAYEQYF. The CDR3 DNA reads as TGTGCCAGTAGTGAGGGACTAGCGGTTGCCTACGAGCAGTACTTC.

The gene calls are TRBV7-9 and TRBJ1-6; unclear D gene. The germline V and J ends were trimmed by 3 bases and 5 bases, with 8 bases remaining between them. The CDR3 contains 14 residues. In germline, CDR1 is SEHNR, CDR2 FQNEAQ (reference sequence). The DNA of the CDR3 is TGTGCCAGCAGCTTTACCGGGAATAATTCACCCCTCCACTTT. This codes for CASSFTGNNSPLHF.